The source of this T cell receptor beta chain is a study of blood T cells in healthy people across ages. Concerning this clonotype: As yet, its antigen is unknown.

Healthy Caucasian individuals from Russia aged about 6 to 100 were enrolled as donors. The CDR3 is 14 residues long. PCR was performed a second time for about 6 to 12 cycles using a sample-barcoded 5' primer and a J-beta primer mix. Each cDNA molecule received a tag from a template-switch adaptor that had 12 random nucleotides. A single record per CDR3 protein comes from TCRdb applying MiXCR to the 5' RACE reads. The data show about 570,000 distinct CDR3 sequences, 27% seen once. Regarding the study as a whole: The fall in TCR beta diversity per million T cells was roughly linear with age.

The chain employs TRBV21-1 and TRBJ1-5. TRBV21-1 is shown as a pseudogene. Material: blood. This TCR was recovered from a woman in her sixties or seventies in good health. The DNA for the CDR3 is TGTGCCAGCAGCAAAGCGGTGCACAATCAGCCCCAGCATTTT. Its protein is CASSKAVHNQPQHF.